This entry is about one T cell receptor (beta chain). Its antigen is not known. CDR3 length equals 14 residues. CDR1 SEHNR and CDR2 FQNEAQ come from the germline V gene (reference sequence). With 4 bases removed from V and 6 bases from J, the gap between germline ends came to 14 bases. The sample comes from a study of blood T cells in healthy people across ages. Notes on the study in general: With age, beta diversity per million T cells declined roughly linearly, significantly by 30 to 50.

The second PCR ran roughly 6 to 11 cycles with a sample-barcoded 5' primer and J-beta primers. TCRdb processed the 5' RACE reads anew with MiXCR; each CDR3 protein has one entry. Among about 780,000 distinct CDR3 sequences listed, around 24% were seen once. The same sample was also studied in work on T cells of mothers and their children.

Sequencing was carried out using blood. The sequence was obtained from a boy between 5 and 17 years old in good health. The chain employs TRBV7-9 and TRBJ2-3; TRBD1 might be the D (5 bases). This chain's CDR3 is CASSYTRQQDTQYF. Here the CDR3 DNA reads TGTGCCAGCAGCTACACCCGACAGCAGGATACGCAGTATTTT.